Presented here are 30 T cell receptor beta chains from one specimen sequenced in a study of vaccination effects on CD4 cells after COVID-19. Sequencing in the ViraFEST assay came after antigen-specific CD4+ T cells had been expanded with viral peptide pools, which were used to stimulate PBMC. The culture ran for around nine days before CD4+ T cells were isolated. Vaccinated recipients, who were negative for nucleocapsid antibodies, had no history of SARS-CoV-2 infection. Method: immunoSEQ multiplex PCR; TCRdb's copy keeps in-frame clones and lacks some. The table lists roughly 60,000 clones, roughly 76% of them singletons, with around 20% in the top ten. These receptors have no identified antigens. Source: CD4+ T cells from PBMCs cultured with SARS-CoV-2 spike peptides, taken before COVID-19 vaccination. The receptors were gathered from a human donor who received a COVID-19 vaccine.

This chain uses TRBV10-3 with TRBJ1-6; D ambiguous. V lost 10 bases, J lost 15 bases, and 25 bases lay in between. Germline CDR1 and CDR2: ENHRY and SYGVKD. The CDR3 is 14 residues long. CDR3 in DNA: TGTGCCAACCCCTCTTCACCCCTCCACTTCGGCCTCCACTTT. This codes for CANPSSPLHFGLHF.

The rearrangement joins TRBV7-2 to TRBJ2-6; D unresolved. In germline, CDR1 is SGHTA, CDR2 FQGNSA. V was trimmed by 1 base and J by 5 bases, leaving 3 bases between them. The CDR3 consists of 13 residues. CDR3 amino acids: CASSLGWANVLTF. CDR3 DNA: TGTGCCAGCAGCTTAGGATGGGCCAACGTCCTGACTTTC.

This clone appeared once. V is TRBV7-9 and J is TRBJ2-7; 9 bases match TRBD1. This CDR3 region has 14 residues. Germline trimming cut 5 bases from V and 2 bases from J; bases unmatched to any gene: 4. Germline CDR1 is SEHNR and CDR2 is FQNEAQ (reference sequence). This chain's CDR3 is CASSAGQGTYEQYF. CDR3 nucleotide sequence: TGTGCCAGCAGCGCGGGACAGGGAACCTACGAGCAGTACTTC.

The CDR3: CASRARVGGELFF. The DNA of the CDR3 is TGCGCCAGCAGAGCAAGGGTGGGCGGGGAGCTGTTTTTT. The chain joins TRBV10-2 to TRBJ2-2; no firm D call. Between the trimmed V and J ends, which lost 6 bases and 7 bases, there was a span of 12 bases. Per germline, CDR1 WSHSY and CDR2 SAAADI. The CDR3 covers 13 residues.

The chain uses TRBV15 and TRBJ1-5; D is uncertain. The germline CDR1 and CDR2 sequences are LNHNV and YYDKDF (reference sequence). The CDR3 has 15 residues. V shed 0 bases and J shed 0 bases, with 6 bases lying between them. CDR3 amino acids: CATSRDPGSNQPQHF. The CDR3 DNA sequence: TGTGCCACCAGCAGAGATCCGGGTAGCAATCAGCCCCAGCATTTT.

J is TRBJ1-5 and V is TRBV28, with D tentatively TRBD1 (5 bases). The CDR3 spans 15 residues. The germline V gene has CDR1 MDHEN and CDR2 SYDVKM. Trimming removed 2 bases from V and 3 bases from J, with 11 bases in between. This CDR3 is CASSLGARNNQPQHF. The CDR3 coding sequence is TGTGCCAGCAGTTTAGGGGCGCGTAACAATCAGCCCCAGCATTTT.

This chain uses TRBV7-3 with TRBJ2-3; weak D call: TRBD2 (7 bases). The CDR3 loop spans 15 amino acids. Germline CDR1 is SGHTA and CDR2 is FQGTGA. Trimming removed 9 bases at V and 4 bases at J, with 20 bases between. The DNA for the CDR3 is TGTGCCAGTACGCCTCTCGGGGGGCCGGCAGATACGCAGTATTTT. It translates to CASTPLGGPADTQYF.

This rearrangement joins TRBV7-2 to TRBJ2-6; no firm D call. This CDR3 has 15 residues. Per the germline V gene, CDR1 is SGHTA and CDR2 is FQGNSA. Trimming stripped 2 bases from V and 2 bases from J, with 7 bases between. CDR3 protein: CASSLIRAGANVLTF. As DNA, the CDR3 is TGTGCCAGCAGCTTAATTAGGGCTGGGGCCAACGTCCTGACTTTC.

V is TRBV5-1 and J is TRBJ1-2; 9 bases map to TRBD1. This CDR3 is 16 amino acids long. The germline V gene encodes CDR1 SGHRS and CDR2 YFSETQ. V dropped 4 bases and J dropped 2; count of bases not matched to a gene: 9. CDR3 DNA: TGCGCCAGCAGCCCCATAGGACAGGGGAGGAACTATGGCTACACCTTC. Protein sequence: CASSPIGQGRNYGYTF. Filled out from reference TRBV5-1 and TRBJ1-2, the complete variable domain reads KAGVTQTPRYLIKTRGQQVTLSCSPISGHRSVSWYQQTPGQGLQFLFEYFSETQRNKGNFPGRFSGRQFSNSRSEMNVSTLELGDSALYLCASSPIGQGRNYGYTFGSGTRLTVV.

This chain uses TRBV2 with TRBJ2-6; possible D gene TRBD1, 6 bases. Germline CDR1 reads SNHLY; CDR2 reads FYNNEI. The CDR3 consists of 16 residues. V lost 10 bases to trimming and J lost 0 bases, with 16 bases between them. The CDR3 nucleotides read TGTGCCATTAATCTGGACAGCCTCTCTGGGGCCAACGTCCTGACTTTC. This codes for CAINLDSLSGANVLTF.

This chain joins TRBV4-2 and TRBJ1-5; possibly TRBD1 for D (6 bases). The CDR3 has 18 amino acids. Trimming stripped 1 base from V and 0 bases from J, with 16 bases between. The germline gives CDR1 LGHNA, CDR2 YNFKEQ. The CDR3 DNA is TGTGCCAGCAGCCAAGGTACAAGGCCAGGGGATAGCAATCAGCCCCAGCATTTT. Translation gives CASSQGTRPGDSNQPQHF.

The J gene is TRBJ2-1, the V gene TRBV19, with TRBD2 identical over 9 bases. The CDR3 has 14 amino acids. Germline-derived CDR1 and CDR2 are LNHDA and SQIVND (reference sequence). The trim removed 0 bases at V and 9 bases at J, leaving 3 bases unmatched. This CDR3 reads CASSIDRAGGEQFF. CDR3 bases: TGTGCCAGTAGTATAGACCGAGCGGGAGGTGAGCAGTTCTTC. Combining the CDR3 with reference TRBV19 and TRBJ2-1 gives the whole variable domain DGGITQSPKYLFRKEGQNVTLSCEQNLNHDAMYWYRQDPGQGLRLIYYSQIVNDFQKGDIAEGYSVSREKKESFPLTVTSAQKNPTAFYLCASSIDRAGGEQFFGPGTRLTVL.

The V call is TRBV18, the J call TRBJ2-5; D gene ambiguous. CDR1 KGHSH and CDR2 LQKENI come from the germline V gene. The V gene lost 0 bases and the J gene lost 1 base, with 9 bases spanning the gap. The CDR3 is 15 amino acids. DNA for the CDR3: TGTGCCAGCTCACCACCGAACCTACCCCAAGAGACCCAGTACTTC. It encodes CASSPPNLPQETQYF. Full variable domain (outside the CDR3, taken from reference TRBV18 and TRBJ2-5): NAGVMQNPRHLVRRRGQEARLRCSPMKGHSHVYWYRQLPEEGLKFMVYLQKENIIDESGMPKERFSAEFPKEGPSILRIQQVVRGDSAAYFCASSPPNLPQETQYFGPGTRLLVL.

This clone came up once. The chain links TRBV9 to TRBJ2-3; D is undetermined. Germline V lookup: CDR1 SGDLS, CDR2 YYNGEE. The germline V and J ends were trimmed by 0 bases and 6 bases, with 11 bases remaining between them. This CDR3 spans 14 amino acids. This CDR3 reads CASSVVALGDTQYF. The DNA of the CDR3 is TGTGCCAGCAGCGTAGTAGCCCTCGGGGATACGCAGTATTTT.

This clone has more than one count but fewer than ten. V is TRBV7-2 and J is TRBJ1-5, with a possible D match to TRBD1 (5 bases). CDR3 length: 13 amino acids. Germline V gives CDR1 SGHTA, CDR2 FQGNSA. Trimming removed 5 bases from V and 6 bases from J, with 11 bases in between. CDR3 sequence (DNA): TGTGCCAGCAGCAGGGGTATCGGTCAGCCCCAGCATTTT. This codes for CASSRGIGQPQHF.

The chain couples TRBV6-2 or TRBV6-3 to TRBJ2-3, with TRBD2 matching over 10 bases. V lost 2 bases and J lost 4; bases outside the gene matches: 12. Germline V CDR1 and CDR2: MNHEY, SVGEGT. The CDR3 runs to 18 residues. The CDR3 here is CASSYRPGSGGKADTQYF. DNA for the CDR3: TGTGCCAGCAGTTACCGCCCTGGTAGCGGGGGGAAAGCAGATACGCAGTATTTT.

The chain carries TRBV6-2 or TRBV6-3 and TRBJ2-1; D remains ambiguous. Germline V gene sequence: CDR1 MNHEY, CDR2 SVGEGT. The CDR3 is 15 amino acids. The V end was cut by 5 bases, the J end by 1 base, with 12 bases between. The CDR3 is CASSHQARSYNEQFF. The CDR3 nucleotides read TGTGCCAGCAGTCATCAGGCTAGATCCTACAATGAGCAGTTCTTC.

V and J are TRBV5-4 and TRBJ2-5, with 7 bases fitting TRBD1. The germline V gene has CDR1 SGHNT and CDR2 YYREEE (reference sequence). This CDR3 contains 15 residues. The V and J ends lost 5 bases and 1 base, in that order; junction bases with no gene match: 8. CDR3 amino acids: CASSSRQGPQETQYF. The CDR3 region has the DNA TGTGCCAGCAGTTCCAGACAGGGCCCCCAAGAGACCCAGTACTTC.

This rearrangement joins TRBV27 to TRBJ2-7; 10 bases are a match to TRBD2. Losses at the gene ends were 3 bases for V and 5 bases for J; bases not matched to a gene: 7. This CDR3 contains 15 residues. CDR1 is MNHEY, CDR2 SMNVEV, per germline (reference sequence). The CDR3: CASSFSASGSNEQYF. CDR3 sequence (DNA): TGTGCCAGCAGTTTCTCCGCTAGCGGGAGCAACGAGCAGTACTTC.

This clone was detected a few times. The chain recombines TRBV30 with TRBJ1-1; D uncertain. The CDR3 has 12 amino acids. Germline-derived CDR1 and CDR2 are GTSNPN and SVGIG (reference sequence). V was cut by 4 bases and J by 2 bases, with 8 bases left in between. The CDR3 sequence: CAWMDGNTEAFF. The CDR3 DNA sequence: TGTGCCTGGATGGACGGAAACACTGAAGCTTTCTTT.

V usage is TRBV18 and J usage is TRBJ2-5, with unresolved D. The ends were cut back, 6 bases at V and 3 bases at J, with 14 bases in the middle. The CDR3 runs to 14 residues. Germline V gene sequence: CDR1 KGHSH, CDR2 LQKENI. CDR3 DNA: TGTGCCAGCTCTCTTCAAAACATGGAAGAGACCCAGTACTTC. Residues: CASSLQNMEETQYF.

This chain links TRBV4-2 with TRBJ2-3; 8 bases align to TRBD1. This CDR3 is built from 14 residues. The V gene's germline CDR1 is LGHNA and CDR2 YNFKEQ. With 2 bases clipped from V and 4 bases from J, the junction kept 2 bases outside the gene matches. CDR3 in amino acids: CASSQPGGADTQYF. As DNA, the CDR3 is TGTGCCAGCAGCCAACCAGGGGGCGCAGATACGCAGTATTTT.

The chain's CDR3 is CASSLEPGQGRTEQFF. The CDR3 DNA is TGTGCCAGCAGTTTGGAACCCGGACAGGGGAGGACTGAGCAGTTCTTC. The chain has TRBV28 and TRBJ2-1; 9 positions agree with TRBD1. The J segment lost 9 bases and the V segment lost 3 bases, leaving 12 bases of the junction unmatched. The CDR3 runs 16 residues. Germline assignment: CDR1 MDHEN and CDR2 SYDVKM.

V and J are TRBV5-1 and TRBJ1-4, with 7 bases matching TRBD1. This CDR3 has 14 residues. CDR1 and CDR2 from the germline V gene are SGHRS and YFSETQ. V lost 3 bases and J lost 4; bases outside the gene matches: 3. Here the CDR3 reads CASSSGQLNEKLFF. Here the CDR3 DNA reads TGCGCCAGCAGCTCGGGACAGCTTAATGAAAAACTGTTTTTT.

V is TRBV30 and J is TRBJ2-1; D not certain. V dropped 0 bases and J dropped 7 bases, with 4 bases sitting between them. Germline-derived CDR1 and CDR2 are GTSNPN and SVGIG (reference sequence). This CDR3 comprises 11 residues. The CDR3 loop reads CAWSVRNEQFF. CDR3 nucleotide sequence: TGTGCCTGGAGTGTACGGAATGAGCAGTTCTTC.

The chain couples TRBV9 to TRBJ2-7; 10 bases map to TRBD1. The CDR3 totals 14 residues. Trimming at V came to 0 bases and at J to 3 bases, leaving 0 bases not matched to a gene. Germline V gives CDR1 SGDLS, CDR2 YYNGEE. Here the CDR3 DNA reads TGTGCCAGCAGCGTAGGGGACAGGGGCTACGAGCAGTACTTC. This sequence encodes CASSVGDRGYEQYF.

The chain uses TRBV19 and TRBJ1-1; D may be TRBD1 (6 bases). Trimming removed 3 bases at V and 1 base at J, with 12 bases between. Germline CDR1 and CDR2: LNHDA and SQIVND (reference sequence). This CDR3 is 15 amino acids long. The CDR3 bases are TGTGCCAGTAGTATCGGCCCGACAGGGAACACTGAAGCTTTCTTT. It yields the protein CASSIGPTGNTEAFF.

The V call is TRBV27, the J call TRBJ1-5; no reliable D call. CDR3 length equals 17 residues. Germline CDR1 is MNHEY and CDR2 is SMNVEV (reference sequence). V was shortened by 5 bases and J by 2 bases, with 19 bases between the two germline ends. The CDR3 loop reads CASSLNKGLGRNQPQHF. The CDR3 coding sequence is TGTGCCAGCAGTCTTAACAAAGGACTGGGTCGCAATCAGCCCCAGCATTTT.

CDR3 in DNA: TGCAGCGTTGTAGGTTTGGGGAGACAGGAAGCTTTCTTT. It translates to CSVVGLGRQEAFF. The V and J genes are TRBV29-1 and TRBJ1-1, with D possibly being TRBD1 (5 bases). CDR1 is SQVTM, CDR2 ANQGSEA, per germline. V lost 4 bases, J lost 8 bases, and 17 bases lay in between. The CDR3 covers 13 residues.

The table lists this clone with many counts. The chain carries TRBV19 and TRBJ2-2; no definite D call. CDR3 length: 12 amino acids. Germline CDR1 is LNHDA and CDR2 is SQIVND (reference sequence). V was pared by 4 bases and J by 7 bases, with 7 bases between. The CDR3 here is CASSSRVGELFF. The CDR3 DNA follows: TGTGCCAGTAGTAGCCGGGTCGGGGAGCTGTTTTTT.